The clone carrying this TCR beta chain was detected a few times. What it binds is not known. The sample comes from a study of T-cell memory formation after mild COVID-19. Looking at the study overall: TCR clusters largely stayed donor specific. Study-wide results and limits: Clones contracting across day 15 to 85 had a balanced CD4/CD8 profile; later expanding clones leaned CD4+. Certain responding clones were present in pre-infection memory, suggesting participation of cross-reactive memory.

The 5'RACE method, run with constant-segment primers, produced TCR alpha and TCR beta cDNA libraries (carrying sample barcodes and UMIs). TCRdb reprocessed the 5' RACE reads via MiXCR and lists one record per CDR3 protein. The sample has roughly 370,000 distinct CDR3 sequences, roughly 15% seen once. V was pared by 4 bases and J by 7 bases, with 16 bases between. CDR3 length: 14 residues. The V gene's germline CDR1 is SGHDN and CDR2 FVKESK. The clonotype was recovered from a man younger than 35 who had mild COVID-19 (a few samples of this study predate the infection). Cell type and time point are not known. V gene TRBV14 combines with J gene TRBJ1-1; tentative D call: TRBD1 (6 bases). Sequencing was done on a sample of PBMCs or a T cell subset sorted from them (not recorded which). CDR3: CASSPGGRWGEAFF. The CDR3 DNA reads TGTGCCAGCAGCCCTGGGGGCCGCTGGGGTGAAGCTTTCTTT.